The 9 T cell receptor beta chains in this list originate from one sample, sequenced in a study of cytomegalovirus exposure and HLA in healthy donors. Profiling relied on immunoSEQ multiplex PCR, and the TCRdb table lists in-frame clones only, not all of them. The repertoire holds about 60,000 clones, with approximately 96% as singletons. Sequencing was performed on PBMCs. Receptors originate from a man younger than 30 in good health and CMV-seronegative.

The chain links TRBV19 to TRBJ1-5, with 7 bases that match TRBD1. The V gene end was trimmed by 5 bases and the J gene end by 2 bases; junction bases not matched to a gene: 3. This CDR3 contains 14 residues. CDR1 and CDR2 (germline): LNHDA, SQIVND (reference sequence). The CDR3 region is CASSGGQGNQPQHF. In DNA, the CDR3 is TGTGCCAGTAGTGGAGGACAGGGCAATCAGCCCCAGCATTTT.

The rearrangement links TRBV27 to TRBJ1-5; a weak D match, TRBD1 (5 bases). Germline values: CDR1 MNHEY, CDR2 SMNVEV (reference sequence). V was shortened by 3 bases and J by 3 bases, with 9 bases between the two germline ends. This CDR3 has 14 residues. The CDR3 nucleotides are TGTGCCAGCAGTTTGGGAGGGGTCAATCAGCCCCAGCATTTT. As protein: CASSLGGVNQPQHF.

V and J are TRBV9 and TRBJ2-2; D is unclear. Trimming stripped 3 bases from V and 1 base from J, with 10 bases between. This CDR3 is built from 15 residues. Germline CDR1 reads SGDLS; CDR2 reads YYNGEE. CDR3 nucleotide sequence: TGTGCCAGCAGCGCCCAGAACCGGAACACCGGGGAGCTGTTTTTT. It encodes CASSAQNRNTGELFF.

This clone was seen once. J is TRBJ2-7 and V is TRBV6-5; TRBD1 agrees at 10 bases. CDR3 size: 14 residues. V lost 5 bases and J lost 5; bases outside the gene matches: 6. Germline V gene sequence: CDR1 MNHEY, CDR2 SVGAGI. The CDR3 bases are TGTGCCAGCAGTCCGGGACAGGGGACTAACGAGCAGTACTTC. This encodes CASSPGQGTNEQYF.

The chain employs TRBV10-3 and TRBJ1-2, with a weak D call TRBD1 (5 bases). In germline, CDR1 is ENHRY, CDR2 SYGVKD. Trimming left V 7 bases short and J 5 bases short, with 11 bases between. The CDR3 covers 12 residues. This chain's CDR3 is CAITGGEYGYTF. The CDR3 nucleotides read TGTGCCATCACCGGAGGGGAGTATGGCTACACCTTC.

This rearrangement joins TRBV6-5 to TRBJ2-2; possibly TRBD2 for D (5 bases). Germline assignment: CDR1 MNHEY and CDR2 SVGAGI. Trimming stripped 0 bases from V and 8 bases from J, with 7 bases between. The CDR3 is 13 amino acids. Written as DNA, the CDR3 is TGTGCCAGCAGTTACTCGCAGCGGGGGGAGCTGTTTTTT. This sequence encodes CASSYSQRGELFF.

This clone was observed once. This chain uses TRBV27 with TRBJ2-7, with D maybe TRBD2 (6 bases). Per the germline V gene, CDR1 is MNHEY and CDR2 is SMNVEV (reference sequence). CDR3 size: 11 residues. Trimming shortened V by 3 bases and J by 10 bases, and 10 bases separated the two germline ends. The CDR3 region is CASSFGGIQYF. Here the CDR3 DNA reads TGTGCCAGCAGTTTCGGCGGGATTCAGTACTTC.

For this clone: A read error may produce the germline difference seen at one junction end. In nucleotides, the CDR3 is TGTGCCACCAGCAGAGATTCATCTGGCCACACCTTC. Its protein product is CATSRDSSGHTF. This rearrangement joins TRBV15 to TRBJ1-2; D remains ambiguous. The CDR3 is 12 residues long. Germline V gene sequence: CDR1 LNHNV, CDR2 YYDKDF (reference sequence). The entire variable domain, with the rest obtained from reference TRBV15 and TRBJ1-2, is as follows: DAMVIQNPRYQVTQFGKPVTLSCSQTLNHNVMYWYQQKSSQAPKLLFHYYDKDFNNEADTPDNFQSRRPNTSFCFLDIRSPGLGDTAMYLCATSRDSSGHTFGSGTRLTVV.

The V and J genes are TRBV29-1 and TRBJ1-3, with D hard to call. Trimming cost V 3 bases and J 0 bases, with 9 bases left between them. This CDR3 is built from 14 residues. Germline lookup yields CDR1 SQVTM and CDR2 ANQGSEA. The CDR3 DNA sequence: TGCAGCGTTGACCTCAGAACCTCTGGAAACACCATATATTTT. The encoded protein is CSVDLRTSGNTIYF.